Presented here are 29 T cell receptor beta chains from one specimen sequenced in a study of OX40 agonist ivuxolimab in advanced cancers. Repertoires were generated with immunoSEQ multiplex PCR, while TCRdb's copy carries only in-frame clones and drops some. The profile shows 55,000 to 70,000 clones, roughly 81% of them singletons. The sequencing used CD4+ or CD8+ T cells sorted from blood, collected in a trial of the OX40 agonist ivuxolimab. Receptors originate from an adult with an advanced solid tumor such as melanoma, head and neck, liver or kidney cancer.

This clone was detected once. The gene calls are TRBV7-9 and TRBJ2-7; D is perhaps TRBD1 or TRBD2 (5 bases each). V dropped 3 bases and J dropped 3 bases, with 9 bases sitting between them. Germline V lookup: CDR1 SEHNR, CDR2 FQNEAQ (reference sequence). The CDR3 is 13 residues long. CDR3 sequence: CASSLGEGYEQYF. CDR3 DNA sequence: TGTGCCAGCAGCTTGGGGGAAGGCTACGAGCAGTACTTC.

The chain is built from TRBV28 and TRBJ2-5, with 9 bases matching TRBD2. The J call may be in error: the DNA end matches TRBJ2-7 better. The CDR3 covers 15 residues. The germline V gene encodes CDR1 MDHEN and CDR2 SYDVKM. The CDR3, as DNA: TGTGCCAGCAGGAATGGCGGGAGGGTTAGTTACGAGCAGTACTTC. Its translation is CASRNGGRVSYEQYF.

This clone was found a few times. J is TRBJ2-7 and V is TRBV6-5; D perhaps matches TRBD2 (6 bases). Germline CDR1 MNHEY, CDR2 SVGAGI. Trimming removed 2 bases from V and 4 bases from J, with 12 bases in between. The CDR3 extends over 14 amino acids. CDR3 loop: CASSYVRGSYEQYF. The CDR3 nucleotides read TGTGCCAGCAGTTACGTCCGGGGGTCTTACGAGCAGTACTTC.

The rearrangement links TRBV7-9 to TRBJ2-6; D ambiguous. Germline CDR1 SEHNR, CDR2 FQNEAQ (reference sequence). V lost 1 base and J lost 4, with 20 bases in between. The CDR3 has 19 amino acids. CDR3 in amino acids: CASSLVGQNSFGGANVLTF. The CDR3 coding sequence is TGTGCCAGCAGCTTAGTCGGGCAGAACTCCTTTGGGGGGGCCAACGTCCTGACTTTC.

J is TRBJ1-1 and V is TRBV7-2; no clear D gene. Germline CDR1 reads SGHTA; CDR2 reads FQGNSA. V shed 2 bases and J shed 2 bases, with 0 bases lying between them. The CDR3 contains 11 residues. This CDR3 is CASSLNTEAFF. As DNA, the CDR3 is TGTGCCAGCAGCTTAAACACTGAAGCTTTCTTT.

This clone was recorded once. The chain joins TRBV25-1 to TRBJ2-5; D possibly corresponds to TRBD1 (6 bases). CDR3 length: 17 amino acids. Trimming removed 2 bases from V and 5 bases from J, with 21 bases in between. Germline CDR1 and CDR2: MGHDK and SYGVNS. The CDR3: CASSERSQGNLGETQYF. The CDR3 nucleotides read TGTGCCAGCAGTGAACGGTCGCAGGGGAATTTAGGGGAGACCCAGTACTTC.

V and J are TRBV11-1 and TRBJ2-3, with 7 nucleotides matching TRBD1. The CDR3 covers 15 residues. Losses at the gene ends were 5 bases for V and 0 bases for J; bases not matched to a gene: 5. CDR1 SGHAT and CDR2 FQDESV come from the germline V gene (reference sequence). The CDR3 DNA sequence: TGTGCCAGCAGCCCGGGACAGTTTAGCACAGATACGCAGTATTTT. Amino acid sequence: CASSPGQFSTDTQYF.

The J gene is TRBJ1-1, the V gene TRBV10-3, with D perhaps matching TRBD1 (5 bases). The CDR3 covers 12 residues. The V end lost 6 bases, the J end lost 5 bases, and 10 bases lay between the germline ends. The germline V gene has CDR1 ENHRY and CDR2 SYGVKD. CDR3 coding DNA: TGTGCCATCAGAGACGGGGGAACTGAAGCTTTCTTT. Encoded protein: CAIRDGGTEAFF.

This clone appeared a single time. The V call is TRBV28, the J call TRBJ2-7; D is perhaps TRBD1 (6 bases). This CDR3 has 14 residues. The V gene lost 3 bases and the J gene lost 3 bases, with 12 bases spanning the gap. CDR1 MDHEN and CDR2 SYDVKM come from the germline V gene. The CDR3 nucleotides read TGTGCCAGCAGTTTTAGGGGGACGGACTACGAGCAGTACTTC. Residues: CASSFRGTDYEQYF.

The rearrangement uses TRBV19 and TRBJ2-1; unclear D gene. V was pared by 7 bases and J by 4 bases, with 11 bases between. The CDR3 is 13 amino acids. Germline CDR1 LNHDA, CDR2 SQIVND (reference sequence). CDR3 nucleotides: TGTGCCAGTAATTCTAGGGCGTACAATGAGCAGTTCTTC. Amino acid sequence: CASNSRAYNEQFF.

The J gene is TRBJ2-1, the V gene TRBV2, with D possibly being TRBD2 (6 bases). CDR1 and CDR2 from the germline V gene are SNHLY and FYNNEI. The CDR3 is 16 residues long. V lost 8 bases, J lost 0 bases, and 17 bases lay in between. CDR3 nucleotides: TGTGCCAGCGCCTCCGGGACTCCGATCTCCTACAATGAGCAGTTCTTC. Translation: CASASGTPISYNEQFF.

The J gene is TRBJ2-4, the V gene TRBV11-2; 12 bases are shared with TRBD2. After removal of 5 bases from V and 8 bases from J, the junction contained 13 bases not matched to a gene. Germline V gene data show CDR1 as SGHAT and CDR2 as FQNNGV. This CDR3 has 17 residues. The CDR3 nucleotides are TGTGCCAGCAGCCGTCGGACTAGCGGGGTCGAGGGGGACATTCAGTACTTC. Amino acid sequence: CASSRRTSGVEGDIQYF.

In this sample, this clone turned up once. The chain has TRBV27 and TRBJ2-1; no reliable D call. Germline CDR1 is MNHEY and CDR2 is SMNVEV (reference sequence). The ends were cut back, 5 bases at V and 6 bases at J, with 11 bases in the middle. CDR3 length: 13 residues. The CDR3: CASSPPGPNEQFF. DNA for the CDR3: TGTGCCAGCAGTCCTCCCGGACCCAATGAGCAGTTCTTC.

The V call is TRBV4-3, the J call TRBJ2-7, with a weak D call TRBD2 (6 bases). Germline assignment: CDR1 LGHNA and CDR2 YSLEER. CDR3 length: 17 amino acids. The V end lost 0 bases, the J end lost 6 bases, and 21 bases lay between the germline ends. In DNA, the CDR3 is TGCGCCAGCAGCCAAGATTCCCAGTGGGGGGTCGGCTTCGAGCAGTACTTC. Residues: CASSQDSQWGVGFEQYF.

The CDR3 bases are TGTGCCAGTAGTAGGGCGAACACTGAAGCTTTCTTT. Residues: CASSRANTEAFF. The chain has TRBV19 and TRBJ1-1; D call uncertain. The CDR3 runs to 12 residues. The germline V gene encodes CDR1 LNHDA and CDR2 SQIVND (reference sequence). The V end was cut by 4 bases, the J end by 1 base, with 4 bases between.

The rearrangement joins TRBV6-5 to TRBJ1-6; 7 nucleotides align to TRBD1. This CDR3 is built from 14 residues. CDR1 MNHEY and CDR2 SVGAGI come from the germline V gene. Unmatched junction bases numbered 9, after V lost 6 bases and J lost 10 bases. The CDR3 DNA follows: TGTGCCAGCAGCACCGGACAGGAAGGGTCACCCCTCCACTTT. This sequence encodes CASSTGQEGSPLHF.

About this clone: The same CDR3 can be traced to other DNA sequences in this sample. This sequence joins TRBV5-6 and TRBJ2-5; D might be TRBD2 (5 bases). The CDR3 covers 15 residues. Per the germline V gene, CDR1 is SGHDT and CDR2 is YYEEEE. Trimming took off 6 bases at V and 5 bases at J, with 20 bases between the two ends. In nucleotides, the CDR3 is TGTGCCAGCAAACGGGGTGGGCGGCTGGGGGAGACCCAGTACTTC. This encodes CASKRGGRLGETQYF.

This clone has more than one count but fewer than ten. The V call is TRBV5-6, the J call TRBJ2-7; D could derive from TRBD1 or TRBD2 (6 bases each). Deletions cut 0 bases from V and 7 bases from J, with 8 bases between. Per germline, CDR1 SGHDT and CDR2 YYEEEE. The CDR3 length is 12 residues. The CDR3 protein is CASSLAGAEQYF. CDR3 coding DNA: TGTGCCAGCAGCTTGGCGGGGGCTGAGCAGTACTTC. Based on the CDR3 plus reference TRBV5-6 and TRBJ2-7, the full variable domain is DAGVTQSPTHLIKTRGQQVTLRCSPKSGHDTVSWYQQALGQGPQFIFQYYEEEERQRGNFPDRFSGHQFPNYSSELNVNALLLGDSALYLCASSLAGAEQYFGPGTRLTVT.

The chain combines TRBV5-4 with TRBJ2-1; 11 nucleotides match TRBD2. The V gene end was trimmed by 4 bases and the J gene end by 7 bases; junction bases not matched to a gene: 10. Germline CDR1 SGHNT, CDR2 YYREEE (reference sequence). The CDR3 contains 16 residues. CDR3 in amino acids: CASSKGTSGRRNEQFF. Here the CDR3 DNA reads TGTGCCAGCAGCAAAGGGACTAGCGGACGACGGAATGAGCAGTTCTTC.

J is TRBJ2-1 and V is TRBV7-3; TRBD2 matches 11 bases. V lost 5 bases and J lost 5; bases outside the gene matches: 8. CDR3 size: 16 residues. Germline V gene data show CDR1 as SGHTA and CDR2 as FQGTGA. CDR3 sequence (DNA): TGTGCCAGCAGCCGTACCCCGGGACTAGCGGACAATGAGCAGTTCTTC. Protein product: CASSRTPGLADNEQFF.

CDR3 in DNA: TGTGCCAGCAGCCCCCAGTCAGGAAAAGAGACCCAGTACTTC. Residues: CASSPQSGKETQYF. The genes are TRBV11-2 and TRBJ2-5; D uncertain. V was trimmed by 5 bases and J by 3 bases, leaving 13 bases between them. Germline V gene sequence: CDR1 SGHAT, CDR2 FQNNGV. This CDR3 is built from 14 residues.

The chain carries TRBV28 and TRBJ2-7; TRBD1 agrees at 11 bases. Trimming removed 4 bases from V and 6 bases from J; junction bases left unmatched: 8. CDR1 is MDHEN and CDR2 is SYDVKM in the germline V gene. There are 15 residues in the CDR3. CDR3 in amino acids: CASSSSGTGGSEQYF. Here the CDR3 DNA reads TGTGCCAGCAGTTCCTCCGGGACAGGGGGATCCGAGCAGTACTTC. Full variable domain (rest looked up from reference TRBV28 and TRBJ2-7): DVKVTQSSRYLVKRTGEKVFLECVQDMDHENMFWYRQDPGLGLRLIYFSYDVKMKEKGDIPEGYSVSREKKERFSLILESASTNQTSMYLCASSSSGTGGSEQYFGPGTRLTVT.

The chain has TRBV2 and TRBJ2-5, with 11 nucleotides matching TRBD2. The CDR3 is 12 amino acids. The J segment lost 5 bases and the V segment lost 8 bases, leaving 1 base of the junction unmatched. The V gene's germline CDR1 is SNHLY and CDR2 FYNNEI. DNA for the CDR3: TGTGCCAGCCCTAGCGGGAGGGAGACCCAGTACTTC. It encodes CASPSGRETQYF.

The chain has TRBV4-3 and TRBJ2-1; TRBD1 is a possible D gene (6 bases). This CDR3 has 15 amino acids. Trimming cost V 1 base and J 2 bases, with 9 bases left between them. Germline lookup yields CDR1 LGHNA and CDR2 YSLEER. CDR3 sequence: CASSQGQEAYNEQFF. In nucleotides, the CDR3 is TGCGCCAGCAGCCAAGGACAGGAGGCCTACAATGAGCAGTTCTTC.

The chain recombines TRBV10-3 with TRBJ1-5; TRBD1 aligns across 7 bases. The germline CDR1 and CDR2 sequences are ENHRY and SYGVKD. The CDR3 has 16 residues. V lost 6 bases to trimming and J lost 6 bases; unmatched junction nucleotides: 14. This CDR3 is CAISEPSTGRGQPQHF. CDR3 nucleotides: TGTGCCATCAGCGAGCCTTCGACAGGGCGGGGTCAGCCCCAGCATTTT.

This chain links TRBV10-3 with TRBJ2-2; D may be TRBD2 (5 bases). There are 15 residues in the CDR3. The V gene's germline CDR1 is ENHRY and CDR2 SYGVKD. V was clipped by 4 bases and J by 4 bases, with 13 bases between them. DNA of the CDR3: TGTGCCATCAGTGGGTTGGGAGAGGGCACCGGGGAGCTGTTTTTT. It encodes CAISGLGEGTGELFF.

The J gene is TRBJ1-6, the V gene TRBV30, with D uncertain. The CDR3 is made up of 14 amino acids. Trimming took off 0 bases at V and 6 bases at J, with 9 bases between the two ends. CDR1 and CDR2 from the germline V gene are GTSNPN and SVGIG (reference sequence). CDR3 protein: CAWSVLERNSPLHF. The DNA of the CDR3 is TGTGCCTGGAGTGTACTTGAGCGTAATTCACCCCTCCACTTT. Combining the CDR3 with reference TRBV30 and TRBJ1-6 gives the whole variable domain SQTIHQWPATLVQPVGSPLSLECTVEGTSNPNLYWYRQAAGRGLQLLFYSVGIGQISSEVPQNLSASRPQDRQFILSSKKLLLSDSGFYLCAWSVLERNSPLHFGNGTRLTVT.

The rearrangement uses TRBV7-8 and TRBJ2-7; TRBD1 is a possible D gene (5 bases). V lost 1 base to trimming and J lost 11 bases, with 18 bases between them. The CDR3 runs 14 residues. Germline V CDR1 and CDR2: SGHVS, FQNEAQ. The CDR3 nucleotides are TGTGCCAGCAGCTTAGAGGGGTTGGGAAGGGTTAAGTACTTC. It yields the protein CASSLEGLGRVKYF.

This chain connects TRBV5-1 to TRBJ2-7; TRBD2 agrees at 8 bases. The CDR3 loop spans 15 amino acids. Germline V gene sequence: CDR1 SGHRS, CDR2 YFSETQ. V shed 2 bases, J shed 5 bases, and the junction held 9 bases outside the gene matches. The CDR3 nucleotides read TGCGCCAGCAGCTTACGAGGAACGGGAGGGGACGAGCAGTACTTC. Its translation is CASSLRGTGGDEQYF.